Below are 18 T cell receptor beta chains sequenced from a single sample in a study of CD8 T cells in ankylosing spondylitis. One entry per CDR3 protein results from TCRdb running MiXCR on the 5' RACE reads. The data show 200,000 or so distinct CDR3 sequences, 20% to 30% seen once. Sequenced: blood, either unsorted or a sorted T cell fraction (not recorded which). Source of these receptors: a male donor with ankylosing spondylitis or in good health (not recorded which).

This clonotype was counted a single time. The J gene is TRBJ2-1, the V gene TRBV7-2; the D is unclear. CDR3 length equals 14 residues. Trimming pared 2 bases from V and 5 bases from J, leaving 10 bases between. CDR1 is SGHTA and CDR2 is FQGNSA in the germline V gene. The CDR3 is CASSLKSWHNEQFF. The CDR3 DNA is TGTGCCAGCAGCTTAAAATCTTGGCACAATGAGCAGTTCTTC.

This clonotype appeared many times. J is TRBJ2-7 and V is TRBV4-1; D unclear. The CDR3 spans 14 residues. Germline lookup yields CDR1 MGHRA and CDR2 YSYEKL. V lost 2 bases and J 3 bases, leaving 11 bases between the germline ends. CDR3 DNA sequence: TGCGCCAGCAGCCAAATTCCTCAGGACTACGAGCAGTACTTC. Protein: CASSQIPQDYEQYF.

This sequence joins TRBV12-3 or TRBV12-4 and TRBJ2-1, with 7 bases matching TRBD2. Trimming cost V 5 bases and J 5 bases; bases outside gene matches: 9. The CDR3 loop spans 15 amino acids. The CDR3 here is CASSRDAGVNNEQFF. CDR3 nucleotide sequence: TGTGCCAGCAGTCGTGATGCGGGAGTTAACAATGAGCAGTTCTTC.

This clonotype was counted between two and nine times. The genes are TRBV4-2 and TRBJ1-3, with unresolved D. CDR1 and CDR2 (germline): LGHNA, YNFKEQ. Trimming pared 0 bases from V and 4 bases from J, leaving 19 bases between. The CDR3 length is 18 residues. The CDR3 DNA reads as TGTGCCAGCAGCCAAGATACCCAACTAGGACGGGGAGGAAACACCATATATTTT. As protein: CASSQDTQLGRGGNTIYF.

The J gene is TRBJ2-7, the V gene TRBV18; possibly TRBD2 for D (5 bases). The CDR3 has 13 residues. Trimming cost V 0 bases and J 3 bases, with 6 bases left between them. Germline CDR1 is KGHSH and CDR2 is LQKENI. The CDR3 here is CASSPPAGYEQYF. For the CDR3, the DNA is TGTGCCAGCTCACCACCGGCGGGCTACGAGCAGTACTTC.

This clonotype was observed at least ten times. The chain's CDR3 is CASSQETSGRGSSYNEQFF. CDR3 DNA: TGTGCCAGCAGCCAAGAGACTAGCGGGAGAGGTAGCTCCTACAATGAGCAGTTCTTC. The chain is built from TRBV4-2 and TRBJ2-1, with 12 bases matching TRBD2. V lost 0 bases and J lost 0; bases outside the gene matches: 6. In germline, CDR1 is LGHNA, CDR2 YNFKEQ. The CDR3 consists of 19 residues.

The chain joins TRBV20-1 to TRBJ2-3, with 11 bases matching TRBD2. With V trimmed by 4 bases and J by 2 bases, 5 bases remained unmatched. CDR1 and CDR2 from the germline V gene are DFQATT and SNEGSKA (reference sequence). This CDR3 contains 15 residues. CDR3 region: CSAILAGDLTDTQYF. The CDR3 DNA reads as TGCAGTGCTATACTAGCGGGAGACCTCACAGATACGCAGTATTTT.

The CDR3 loop is CASSVFTNSYEQYF. The DNA for the CDR3 is TGTGCCAGCAGTGTGTTTACGAATTCCTACGAGCAGTACTTC. The rearrangement uses TRBV25-1 and TRBJ2-7; no clear D. V lost 4 bases to trimming and J lost 1 base, with 11 bases between them. The length of the CDR3 is 14 residues. Germline assignment: CDR1 MGHDK and CDR2 SYGVNS.

The chain is built from TRBV12-3 or TRBV12-4 and TRBJ1-3, with D maybe TRBD1 (6 bases). The V and J ends lost 5 bases and 2 bases respectively, with 10 bases between them. This CDR3 spans 14 amino acids. DNA for the CDR3: TGTGCCAGCAGTGGACAGATTGCTGGAAACACCATATATTTT. It is translated as CASSGQIAGNTIYF.

This clonotype was detected many times. The CDR3 is CASSGQVGAEAFF. The CDR3 coding sequence is TGTGCCAGCAGCGGACAGGTCGGTGCTGAAGCTTTCTTT. The chain links TRBV11-2 to TRBJ1-1; 7 nucleotides line up with TRBD1. The V and J ends lost 5 bases and 6 bases, in that order; junction bases with no gene match: 6. Germline CDR1 and CDR2: SGHAT and FQNNGV. The CDR3 totals 13 residues.

This clonotype was recorded at least ten times. In DNA, the CDR3 is TGTGCCAGCAGTACAGGGACTACTTACGAGCAGTACTTC. Its translation: CASSTGTTYEQYF. The V gene is TRBV12-3 or TRBV12-4, the J gene TRBJ2-7; perhaps TRBD2 as D (7 bases). V lost 5 bases and J lost 4, with 12 bases in between. This CDR3 has 13 residues.

This clonotype was counted ten times or more. The chain couples TRBV4-1 to TRBJ1-4; D is perhaps TRBD1 (5 bases). This CDR3 has 17 amino acids. Between the trimmed V and J ends, which lost 4 bases and 1 base, there was a span of 16 bases. CDR1 MGHRA and CDR2 YSYEKL come from the germline V gene. The CDR3: CASSPRRGVVTNEKLFF. CDR3 coding DNA: TGCGCCAGCAGCCCCCGGCGGGGGGTGGTAACTAATGAAAAACTGTTTTTT.

This clonotype showed up many times. The chain carries TRBV7-2 and TRBJ1-2; 9 nucleotides match TRBD1. The CDR3 totals 15 residues. Germline V gene sequence: CDR1 SGHTA, CDR2 FQGNSA. The V gene end was trimmed by 2 bases and the J gene end by 4 bases; junction bases not matched to a gene: 5. The CDR3 loop reads CASSLLGTGFYGYTF. In DNA form, the CDR3 reads TGTGCCAGCAGCTTACTAGGGACAGGGTTCTATGGCTACACCTTC. Together with reference TRBV7-2 and TRBJ1-2, the CDR3 gives the full variable domain: GAGVSQSPSNKVTEKGKDVELRCDPISGHTALYWYRQSLGQGLEFLIYFQGNSAPDKSGLPSDRFSAERTGGSVSTLTIQRTQQEDSAVYLCASSLLGTGFYGYTFGSGTRLTVV.

At least ten counts were recorded for this clonotype. The chain uses TRBV4-1 and TRBJ2-2; D is unresolved. Per germline, CDR1 MGHRA and CDR2 YSYEKL. CDR3 length: 15 residues. The V gene lost 0 bases and the J gene lost 6 bases, with 11 bases spanning the gap. The CDR3 sequence: CASSQDLQPPGELFF. Written as DNA, the CDR3 is TGCGCCAGCAGCCAAGATCTCCAGCCACCCGGGGAGCTGTTTTTT.

This clonotype was detected only a few times. The CDR3, as DNA: TGTGCCAGCTCACCCGGTTCTGGACTGACTCCCTACGAGCAGTACTTC. It encodes CASSPGSGLTPYEQYF. V gene TRBV18 combines with J gene TRBJ2-7; tentatively, D is TRBD2 (5 bases). The length of the CDR3 is 16 residues. Trimming left V 3 bases short and J 2 bases short, with 17 bases between. Per germline, CDR1 KGHSH and CDR2 LQKENI.

The rearrangement links TRBV29-1 to TRBJ2-1; TRBD2 matches at 9 bases. Germline V gene sequence: CDR1 SQVTM, CDR2 ANQGSEA. The CDR3 totals 13 residues. Unmatched junction bases numbered 3, after V lost 4 bases and J lost 5 bases. The CDR3: CSVVAGVDNEQFF. The DNA of the CDR3 is TGCAGCGTTGTAGCGGGAGTCGACAATGAGCAGTTCTTC.

There are many counts of this clonotype. V gene TRBV20-1 combines with J gene TRBJ2-1; D unclear. CDR3 size: 17 residues. V dropped 0 bases and J dropped 0 bases, with 15 bases sitting between them. The germline V gene encodes CDR1 DFQATT and CDR2 SNEGSKA (reference sequence). The CDR3 coding sequence is TGCAGTGCTAGAGAGAAGAGTCTCTATTTCTCCTACAATGAGCAGTTCTTC. Residues: CSAREKSLYFSYNEQFF.

There are many counts of this clonotype. The genes are TRBV5-1 and TRBJ2-3, with a tentative D call TRBD2 (6 bases). Germline CDR1 is SGHRS and CDR2 is YFSETQ. V dropped 4 bases and J dropped 6 bases, with 15 bases sitting between them. The CDR3 extends over 14 amino acids. The CDR3 nucleotides read TGCGCCAGCAGCCCCAGCGGGCCGGGGGATACGCAGTATTTT. The encoded protein is CASSPSGPGDTQYF.